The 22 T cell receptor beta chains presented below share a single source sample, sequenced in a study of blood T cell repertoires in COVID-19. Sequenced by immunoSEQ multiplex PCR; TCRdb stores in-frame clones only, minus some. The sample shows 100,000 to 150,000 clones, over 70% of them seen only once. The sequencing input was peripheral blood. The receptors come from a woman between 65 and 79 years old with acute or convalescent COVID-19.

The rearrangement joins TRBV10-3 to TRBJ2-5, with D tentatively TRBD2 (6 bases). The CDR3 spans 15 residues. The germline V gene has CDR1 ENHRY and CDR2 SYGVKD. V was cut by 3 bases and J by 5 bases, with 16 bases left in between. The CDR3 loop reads CAISDRDLGFETQYF. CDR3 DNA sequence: TGTGCCATCAGTGACAGGGACTTAGGATTTGAGACCCAGTACTTC.

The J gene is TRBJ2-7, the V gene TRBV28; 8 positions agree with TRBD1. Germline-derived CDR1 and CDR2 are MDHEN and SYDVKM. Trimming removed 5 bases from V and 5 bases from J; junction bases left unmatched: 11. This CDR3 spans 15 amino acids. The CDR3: CASSLLEDRVHEQYF. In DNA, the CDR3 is TGTGCCAGCAGTCTTCTGGAGGACAGGGTCCACGAGCAGTACTTC.

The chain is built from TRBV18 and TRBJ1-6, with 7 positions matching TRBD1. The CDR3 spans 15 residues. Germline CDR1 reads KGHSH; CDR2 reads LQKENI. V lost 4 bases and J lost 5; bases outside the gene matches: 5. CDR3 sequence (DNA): TGTGCCAGCTCACGTGGGACAGCAAATAATTCACCCCTCCACTTT. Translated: CASSRGTANNSPLHF.

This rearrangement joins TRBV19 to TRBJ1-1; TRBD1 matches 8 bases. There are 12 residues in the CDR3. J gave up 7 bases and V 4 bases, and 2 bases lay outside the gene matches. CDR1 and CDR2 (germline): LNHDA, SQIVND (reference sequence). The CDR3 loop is CASSTGQGEAFF. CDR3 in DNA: TGTGCCAGTAGTACAGGACAGGGTGAAGCTTTCTTT.

The CDR3: CASSTRIRDSDMNTEAFF. DNA of the CDR3: TGTGCCAGCAGCACGCGTATACGGGACAGTGACATGAACACTGAAGCTTTCTTT. The chain has TRBV9 and TRBJ1-1, with 7 bases lining up with TRBD1. The germline V gene has CDR1 SGDLS and CDR2 YYNGEE. The ends lost 4 bases at V and 0 bases at J; junction bases unmatched: 15. The CDR3 extends over 18 amino acids.

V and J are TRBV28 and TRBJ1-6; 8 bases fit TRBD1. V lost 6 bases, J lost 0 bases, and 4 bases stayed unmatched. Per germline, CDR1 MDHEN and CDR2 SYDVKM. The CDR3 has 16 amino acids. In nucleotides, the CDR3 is TGTGCCAGCAGCACAGGGGGAGTCTCCTATAATTCACCCCTCCACTTT. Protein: CASSTGGVSYNSPLHF.

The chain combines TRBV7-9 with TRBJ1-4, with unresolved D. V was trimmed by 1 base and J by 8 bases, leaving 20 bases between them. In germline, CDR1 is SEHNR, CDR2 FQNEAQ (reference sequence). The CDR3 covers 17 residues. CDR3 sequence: CASSLGLGSESGEKLFF. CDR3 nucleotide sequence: TGTGCCAGCAGCTTAGGTCTGGGATCAGAGTCGGGAGAAAAACTGTTTTTT.

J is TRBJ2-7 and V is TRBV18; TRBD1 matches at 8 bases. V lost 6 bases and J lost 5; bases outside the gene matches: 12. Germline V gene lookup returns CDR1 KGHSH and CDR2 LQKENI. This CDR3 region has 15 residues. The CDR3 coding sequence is TGTGCCAGCTCCCGTACCGGGACAGGCGACGACGAGCAGTACTTC. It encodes CASSRTGTGDDEQYF.

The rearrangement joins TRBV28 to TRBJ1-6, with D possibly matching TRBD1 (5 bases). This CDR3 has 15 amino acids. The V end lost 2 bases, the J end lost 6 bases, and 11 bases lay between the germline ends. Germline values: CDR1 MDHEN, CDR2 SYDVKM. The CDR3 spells CASSLSRQGNSPLHF. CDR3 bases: TGTGCCAGCAGTTTAAGCCGGCAGGGTAATTCACCCCTCCACTTT.

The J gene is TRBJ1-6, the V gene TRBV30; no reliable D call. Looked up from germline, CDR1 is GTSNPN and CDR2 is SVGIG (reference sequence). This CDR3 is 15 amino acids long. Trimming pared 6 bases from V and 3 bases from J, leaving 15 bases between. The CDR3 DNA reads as TGTGCCTGCACCCTAAGGGCGGGCTATAATTCACCCCTCCACTTT. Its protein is CACTLRAGYNSPLHF.

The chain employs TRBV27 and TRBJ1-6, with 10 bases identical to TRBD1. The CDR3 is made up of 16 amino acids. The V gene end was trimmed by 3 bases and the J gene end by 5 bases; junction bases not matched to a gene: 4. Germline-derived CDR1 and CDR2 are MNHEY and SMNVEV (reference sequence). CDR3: CASSFDRGPHNSPLHF. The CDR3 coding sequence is TGTGCCAGCAGTTTCGACAGGGGGCCCCATAATTCACCCCTCCACTTT.

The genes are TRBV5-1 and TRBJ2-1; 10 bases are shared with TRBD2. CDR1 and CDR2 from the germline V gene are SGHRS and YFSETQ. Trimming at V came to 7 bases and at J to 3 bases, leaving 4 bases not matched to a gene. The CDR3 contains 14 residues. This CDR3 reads CASERGGNYNEQFF. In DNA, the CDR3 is TGCGCCAGCGAGCGGGGGGGAAACTACAATGAGCAGTTCTTC.

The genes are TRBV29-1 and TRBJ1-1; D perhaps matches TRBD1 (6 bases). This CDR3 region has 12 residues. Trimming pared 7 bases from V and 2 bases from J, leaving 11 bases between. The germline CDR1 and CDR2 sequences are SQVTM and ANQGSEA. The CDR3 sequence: CSGGLANTEAFF. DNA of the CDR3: TGCAGCGGGGGGCTGGCAAACACTGAAGCTTTCTTT. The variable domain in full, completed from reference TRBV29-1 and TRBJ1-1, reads SAVISQKPSRDICQRGTSLTIQCQVDSQVTMMFWYRQQPGQSLTLIATANQGSEATYESGFVIDKFPISRPNLTFSTLTVSNMSPEDSSIYLCSGGLANTEAFFGQGTRLTVV.

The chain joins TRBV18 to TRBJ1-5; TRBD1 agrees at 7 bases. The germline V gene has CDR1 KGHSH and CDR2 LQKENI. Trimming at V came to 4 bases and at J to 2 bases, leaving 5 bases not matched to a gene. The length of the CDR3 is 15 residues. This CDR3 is CASSRTGKGNQPQHF. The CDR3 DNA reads TGTGCCAGCTCACGGACAGGAAAAGGCAATCAGCCCCAGCATTTT.

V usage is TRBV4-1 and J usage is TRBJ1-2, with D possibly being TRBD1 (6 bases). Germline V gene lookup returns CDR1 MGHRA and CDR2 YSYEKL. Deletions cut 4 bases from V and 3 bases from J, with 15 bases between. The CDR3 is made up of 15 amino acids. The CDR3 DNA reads TGCGCCAGCAGCCCAACCGGGACAAGACACTATGGCTACACCTTC. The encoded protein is CASSPTGTRHYGYTF.

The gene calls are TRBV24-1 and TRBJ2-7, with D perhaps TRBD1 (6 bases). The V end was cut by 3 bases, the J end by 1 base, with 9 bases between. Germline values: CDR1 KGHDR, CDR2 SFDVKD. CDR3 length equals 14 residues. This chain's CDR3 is CATSDATGSYEQYF. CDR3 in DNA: TGTGCCACCAGTGATGCGACAGGTTCCTACGAGCAGTACTTC.

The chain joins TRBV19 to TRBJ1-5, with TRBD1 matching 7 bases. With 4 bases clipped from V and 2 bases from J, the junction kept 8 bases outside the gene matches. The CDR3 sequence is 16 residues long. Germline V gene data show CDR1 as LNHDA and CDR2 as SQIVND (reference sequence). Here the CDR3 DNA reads TGTGCCAGTAGTAAGGAGGGGGCGAGGGGCAATCAGCCCCAGCATTTT. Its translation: CASSKEGARGNQPQHF.

Written as DNA, the CDR3 is TGTGCCAGCTCACCACCTAGGAGCGGGGGGGCAGAGACCCAGTACTTC. Amino acid sequence: CASSPPRSGGAETQYF. The chain has TRBV18 and TRBJ2-5, with 10 nucleotides matching TRBD2. V shed 0 bases, J shed 4 bases, and the junction held 5 bases outside the gene matches. CDR1 and CDR2 from the germline V gene are KGHSH and LQKENI. The CDR3 has 16 amino acids.

CDR3 in amino acids: CATSIGQVNQPQHF. CDR3 in DNA: TGTGCCACCAGCATAGGACAGGTAAATCAGCCCCAGCATTTT. The V and J genes are TRBV15 and TRBJ1-5; the match to TRBD1 covers 7 bases. Trimming cost V 4 bases and J 4 bases; bases outside gene matches: 4. In germline, CDR1 is LNHNV, CDR2 YYDKDF (reference sequence). CDR3 length: 14 amino acids.

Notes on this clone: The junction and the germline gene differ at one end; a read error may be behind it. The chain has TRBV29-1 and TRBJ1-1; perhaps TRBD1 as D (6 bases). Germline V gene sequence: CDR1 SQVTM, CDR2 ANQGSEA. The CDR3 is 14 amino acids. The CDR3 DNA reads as TGCAGCGTCGTAGATTTCCAGGGGAACGCTGAAGCTTTCTTT. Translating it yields CSVVDFQGNAEAFF.

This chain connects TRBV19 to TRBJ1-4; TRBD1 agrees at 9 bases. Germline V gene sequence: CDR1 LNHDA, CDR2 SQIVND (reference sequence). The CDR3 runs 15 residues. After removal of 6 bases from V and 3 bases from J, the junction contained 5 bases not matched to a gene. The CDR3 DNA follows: TGTGCCAGTAGGAACAGGGGGCGAGCTAATGAAAAACTGTTTTTT. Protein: CASRNRGRANEKLFF.

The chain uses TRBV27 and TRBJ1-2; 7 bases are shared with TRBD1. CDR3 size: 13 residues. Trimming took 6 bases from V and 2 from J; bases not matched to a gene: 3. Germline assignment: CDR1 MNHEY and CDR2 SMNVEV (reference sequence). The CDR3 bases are TGTGCCAGCAGCCTGGGACAGAACTATGGCTACACCTTC. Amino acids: CASSLGQNYGYTF.